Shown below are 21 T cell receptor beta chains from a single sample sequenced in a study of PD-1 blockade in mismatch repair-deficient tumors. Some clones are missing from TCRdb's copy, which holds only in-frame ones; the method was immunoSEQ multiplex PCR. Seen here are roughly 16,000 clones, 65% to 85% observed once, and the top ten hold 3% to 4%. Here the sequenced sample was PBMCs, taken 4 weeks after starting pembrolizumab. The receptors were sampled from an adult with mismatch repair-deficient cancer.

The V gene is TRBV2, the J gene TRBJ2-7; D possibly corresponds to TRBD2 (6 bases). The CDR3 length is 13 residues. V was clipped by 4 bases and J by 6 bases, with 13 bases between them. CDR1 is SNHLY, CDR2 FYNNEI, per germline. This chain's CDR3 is CASSGDSGGEQYF. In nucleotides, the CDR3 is TGTGCCAGCAGTGGAGATAGCGGTGGCGAGCAGTACTTC.

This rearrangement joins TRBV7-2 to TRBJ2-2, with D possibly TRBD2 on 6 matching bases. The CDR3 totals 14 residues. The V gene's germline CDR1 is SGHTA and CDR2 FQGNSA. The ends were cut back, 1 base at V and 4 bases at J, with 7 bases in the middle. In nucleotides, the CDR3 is TGTGCCAGCAGCTTAGAAGCGGGCACCGGGGAGCTGTTTTTT. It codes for CASSLEAGTGELFF.

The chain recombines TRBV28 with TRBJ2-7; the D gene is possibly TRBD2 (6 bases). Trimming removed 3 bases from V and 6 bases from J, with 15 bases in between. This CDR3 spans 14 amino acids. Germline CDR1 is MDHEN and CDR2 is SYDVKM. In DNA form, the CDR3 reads TGTGCCAGCAGTTTCCCGGGGGTGGGGCGCGAGCAGTACTTC. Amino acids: CASSFPGVGREQYF.

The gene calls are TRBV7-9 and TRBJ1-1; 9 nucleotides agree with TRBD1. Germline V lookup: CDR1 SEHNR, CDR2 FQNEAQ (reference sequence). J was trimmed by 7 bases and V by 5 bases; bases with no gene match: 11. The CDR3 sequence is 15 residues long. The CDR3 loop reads CASSPKGQGIIEAFF. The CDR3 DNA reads TGTGCCAGCAGCCCCAAGGGACAGGGTATTATTGAAGCTTTCTTT.

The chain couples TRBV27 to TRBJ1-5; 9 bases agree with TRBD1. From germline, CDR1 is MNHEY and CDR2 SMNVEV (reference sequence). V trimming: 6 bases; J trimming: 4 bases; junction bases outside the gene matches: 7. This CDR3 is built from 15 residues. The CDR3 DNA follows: TGTGCCAGCAGACGTCGACAGGGGGGAAATCAGCCCCAGCATTTT. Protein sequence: CASRRRQGGNQPQHF.

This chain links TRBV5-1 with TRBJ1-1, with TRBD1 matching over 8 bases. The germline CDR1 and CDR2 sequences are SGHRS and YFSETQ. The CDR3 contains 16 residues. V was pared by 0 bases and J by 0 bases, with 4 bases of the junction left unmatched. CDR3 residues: CASSLGGQGVNTEAFF. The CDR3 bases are TGCGCCAGCAGCTTGGGAGGACAGGGCGTGAACACTGAAGCTTTCTTT.

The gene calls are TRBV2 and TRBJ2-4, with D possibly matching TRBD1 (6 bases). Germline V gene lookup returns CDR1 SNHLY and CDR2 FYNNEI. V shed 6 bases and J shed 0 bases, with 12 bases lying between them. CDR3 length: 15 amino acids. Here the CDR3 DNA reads TGTGCCAGCAGAGGACAGAATCTAGCCAAAAACATTCAGTACTTC. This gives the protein CASRGQNLAKNIQYF.

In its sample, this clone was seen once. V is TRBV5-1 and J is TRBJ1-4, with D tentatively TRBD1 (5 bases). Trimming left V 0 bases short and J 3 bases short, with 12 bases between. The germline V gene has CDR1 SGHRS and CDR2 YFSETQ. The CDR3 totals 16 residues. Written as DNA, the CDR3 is TGCGCCAGCAGCTTGGGGACAACAAATCCTAATGAAAAACTGTTTTTT. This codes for CASSLGTTNPNEKLFF.

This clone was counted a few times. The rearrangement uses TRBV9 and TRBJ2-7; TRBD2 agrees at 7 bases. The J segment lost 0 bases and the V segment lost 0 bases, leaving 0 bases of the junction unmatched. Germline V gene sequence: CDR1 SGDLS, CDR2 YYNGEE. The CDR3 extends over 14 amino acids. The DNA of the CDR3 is TGTGCCAGCAGCGTAGGCGGGAGCTCCTACGAGCAGTACTTC. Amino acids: CASSVGGSSYEQYF.

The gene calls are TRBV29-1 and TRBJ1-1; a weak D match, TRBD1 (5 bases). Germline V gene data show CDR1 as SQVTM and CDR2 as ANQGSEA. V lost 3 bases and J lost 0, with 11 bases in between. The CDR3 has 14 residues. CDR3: CSVEQGTMNTEAFF. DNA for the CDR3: TGCAGCGTTGAGCAGGGAACCATGAACACTGAAGCTTTCTTT.

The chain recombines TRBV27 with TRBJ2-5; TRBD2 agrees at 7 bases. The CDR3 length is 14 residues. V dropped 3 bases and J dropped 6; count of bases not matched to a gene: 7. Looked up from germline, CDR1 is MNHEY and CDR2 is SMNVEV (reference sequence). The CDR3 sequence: CASSFSAGEKTQYF. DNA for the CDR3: TGTGCCAGCAGTTTTAGTGCGGGAGAAAAGACCCAGTACTTC.

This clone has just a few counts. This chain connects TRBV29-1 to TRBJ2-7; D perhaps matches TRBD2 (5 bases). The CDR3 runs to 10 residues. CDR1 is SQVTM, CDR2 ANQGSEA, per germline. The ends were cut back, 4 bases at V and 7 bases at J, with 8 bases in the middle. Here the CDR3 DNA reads TGCAGCGTTGGGGAGCGTGAGCAGTACTTC. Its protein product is CSVGEREQYF.

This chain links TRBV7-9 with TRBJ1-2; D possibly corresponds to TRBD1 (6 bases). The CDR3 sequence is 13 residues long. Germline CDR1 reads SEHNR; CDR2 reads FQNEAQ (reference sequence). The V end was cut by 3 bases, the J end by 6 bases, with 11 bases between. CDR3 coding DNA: TGTGCCAGCAGCTTTTACAGGGATGATGGCTACACCTTC. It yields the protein CASSFYRDDGYTF.

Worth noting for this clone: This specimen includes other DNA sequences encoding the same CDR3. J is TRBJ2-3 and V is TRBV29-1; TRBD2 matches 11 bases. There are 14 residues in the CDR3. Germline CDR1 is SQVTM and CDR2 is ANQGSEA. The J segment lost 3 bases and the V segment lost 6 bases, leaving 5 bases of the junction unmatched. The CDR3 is CSVGTSGSTDTQYF. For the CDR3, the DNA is TGCAGCGTGGGCACTAGCGGGAGTACAGATACGCAGTATTTT.

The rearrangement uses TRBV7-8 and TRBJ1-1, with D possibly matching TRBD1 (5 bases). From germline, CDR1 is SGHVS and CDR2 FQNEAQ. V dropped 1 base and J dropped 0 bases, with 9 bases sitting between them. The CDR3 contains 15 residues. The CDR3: CASSLDRIMNTEAFF. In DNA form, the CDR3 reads TGTGCCAGCAGCTTAGACAGGATCATGAACACTGAAGCTTTCTTT.

CDR3 region: CAWSVHVSNQPQHF. The CDR3 DNA is TGTGCCTGGAGTGTACACGTGAGCAATCAGCCCCAGCATTTT. V gene TRBV30 combines with J gene TRBJ1-5; D is unresolved. V lost 0 bases and J lost 1, with 7 bases in between. CDR1 is GTSNPN, CDR2 SVGIG, per germline (reference sequence). The CDR3 is 14 amino acids.

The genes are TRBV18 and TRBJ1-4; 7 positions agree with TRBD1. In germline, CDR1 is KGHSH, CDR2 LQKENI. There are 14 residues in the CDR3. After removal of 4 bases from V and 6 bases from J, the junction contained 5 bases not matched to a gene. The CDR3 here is CASSQGALDEKLFF. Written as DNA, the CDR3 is TGTGCCAGCTCACAGGGGGCCCTAGATGAAAAACTGTTTTTT.

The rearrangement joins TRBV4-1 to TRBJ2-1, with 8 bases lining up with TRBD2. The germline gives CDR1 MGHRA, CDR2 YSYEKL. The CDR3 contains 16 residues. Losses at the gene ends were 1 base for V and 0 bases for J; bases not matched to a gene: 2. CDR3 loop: CASSQVAGSSYNEQFF. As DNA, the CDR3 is TGCGCCAGCAGCCAAGTAGCGGGGAGCTCCTACAATGAGCAGTTCTTC.

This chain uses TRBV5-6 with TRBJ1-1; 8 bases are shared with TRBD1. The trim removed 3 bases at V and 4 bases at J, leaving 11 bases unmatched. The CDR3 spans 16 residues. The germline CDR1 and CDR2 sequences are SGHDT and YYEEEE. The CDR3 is CASSSYRGEWSTEAFF. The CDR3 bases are TGTGCCAGCAGCTCCTACAGGGGGGAGTGGAGCACTGAAGCTTTCTTT.

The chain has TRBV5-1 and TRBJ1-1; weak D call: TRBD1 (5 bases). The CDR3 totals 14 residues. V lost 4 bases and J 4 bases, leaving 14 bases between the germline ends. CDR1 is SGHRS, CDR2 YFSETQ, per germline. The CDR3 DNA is TGCGCCAGCAGCCTGGGGGGGGAGGTCACTGAAGCTTTCTTT. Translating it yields CASSLGGEVTEAFF.

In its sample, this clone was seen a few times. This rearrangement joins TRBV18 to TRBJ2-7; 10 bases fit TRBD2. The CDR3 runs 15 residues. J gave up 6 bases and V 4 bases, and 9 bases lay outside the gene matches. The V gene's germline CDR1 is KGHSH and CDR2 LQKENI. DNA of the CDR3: TGTGCCAGCTCACGCGGTATAGCGGGAGGCATCGAGCAGTACTTC. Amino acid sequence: CASSRGIAGGIEQYF.